The rows below give T cell receptor beta chains drawn from one sample of a study of T cell responses to AZD1222 COVID-19 vaccine. Repertoires were generated with immunoSEQ multiplex PCR, while TCRdb's copy carries only in-frame clones and drops some. The profile covers 100,000 to 150,000 clones, with over 75% appearing a single time and 6% to 7.5% taken by the ten largest. The material was peripheral blood, obtained on day 0 of AZD1222 vaccination. The receptors derive from an adult in good health. The CDR3 runs from the conserved cysteine through the conserved F or W. The D gene is left open where the match is weak. The listing skips clone size in some rows; elsewhere it reads once, few, many or a size class.

.	TRBV14	TRBD2	TRBJ2-7	TGTGCCAGCAGCCAGAGCGGGGGGACCTACGAGCAGTACTTC	CASSQSGGTYEQYF
many	TRBV5-1	.	TRBJ1-3	TGCGCCAGCAGCCCGGACAGCCAGAGCTCTGGAAACACCATATATTTT	CASSPDSQSSGNTIYF
many	TRBV13	.	TRBJ1-6	TGTGCCAGCAGCTTAGGTGACGGGAGCTCCTATAATTCACCCCTCCACTTT	CASSLGDGSSYNSPLHF
.	TRBV6-5	TRBD2	TRBJ2-5	TGTGCCAGCAGTTCTCCGGGACTAGCGGGGGAAGAGACCCAGTACTTC	CASSSPGLAGEETQYF
.	TRBV30	.	TRBJ2-7	TGTGCCTTCTCGGACAGCTCCTACGAGCAGTACTTC	CAFSDSSYEQYF
.	TRBV6-1	.	TRBJ1-1	TGTGCCAGCAGTGAAGCGTCCGGGGGCGCCGGAAAAGCTTTCTTT	CASSEASGGAGKAFF
.	TRBV6-2/TRBV6-3	TRBD2	TRBJ2-3	TGTGCCAGCAGCCCCTTCCCTTCTCGACTAGCGGGGGGGCAAGGCACAGATACGCAGTATTTT	CASSPFPSRLAGGQGTDTQYF
.	TRBV7-2	.	TRBJ2-5	TGTGCCAGCAGCATCCAAGAGACCCAGTACTTC	CASSIQETQYF
.	TRBV28	TRBD1	TRBJ1-2	TGTGCCAGCAGTTTAAGGACAGGGGGATATGGCTACACCTTC	CASSLRTGGYGYTF
.	TRBV28	.	TRBJ2-3	TGTGCCAGCAGTTTTTTTATGATGGGACATACGCAGTATTTT	CASSFFMMGHTQYF
.	TRBV6-2/TRBV6-3	.	TRBJ2-1	TGTGCCAGCAGTTACTCTTTGGCGGAGAGCTACAATGAGCAGTTCTTC	CASSYSLAESYNEQFF
.	TRBV6-2/TRBV6-3	.	TRBJ1-5	TGTGCCAGCAGTTACCGTATCGGACTCCTTAGCAATCAGCCCCAGCATTTT	CASSYRIGLLSNQPQHF
.	TRBV6-5	.	TRBJ2-2	TGTGCCAGTTTCCTAACACCAAACACCGGGGAGCTGTTTTTT	CASFLTPNTGELFF
.	TRBV7-9	TRBD2	TRBJ2-1	TGTGCCAGCAGCTTTCTAGCGGGGGTTGGGGAGCAGTTCTTC	CASSFLAGVGEQFF
.	TRBV6-2/TRBV6-3	.	TRBJ1-1	TGTGCCAGCAGTTTTTTAATGAACACTGAAGCTTTCTTT	CASSFLMNTEAFF
.	TRBV5-1	TRBD2	TRBJ2-3	TGCGCCAGCAGCTTGGTGGGACTAAGCCCACAAGGTACGCAGTATTTT	CASSLVGLSPQGTQYF
.	TRBV11-2	.	TRBJ1-5	TGTGCCAGCAGCCCCGGGACACTTATAGGCAATCAGCCCCAGCATTTT	CASSPGTLIGNQPQHF
.	TRBV6-5	.	TRBJ1-2	TGTGCCAGCAGTAATGGACGGGGCTATGGCTACACCTTC	CASSNGRGYGYTF
.	TRBV2	TRBD1	TRBJ2-2	TGTGCCAGCAGTGGGGACAGGGAGAAGAACACCGGGGAGCTGTTTTTT	CASSGDREKNTGELFF
.	TRBV5-1	.	TRBJ1-2	TGCGCCAGCAGCTCAGGGGTAGCTAACTATGGCTACACCTTC	CASSSGVANYGYTF
.	TRBV30	.	TRBJ2-7	TGTGCCTCTGACCGATTCTCCTACGAGCAGTACTTC	CASDRFSYEQYF
.	TRBV12-3/TRBV12-4	.	TRBJ1-6	TGTGCCAGCAGTTTGAGCAAAGCCCTCCACTTT	CASSLSKALHF
.	TRBV6-2/TRBV6-3	TRBD2	TRBJ2-7	TGTGCCAGCAGTTTACCCCACCCTTTGGGGGGGATGTCCTACGAGCAGTACTTC	CASSLPHPLGGMSYEQYF
.	TRBV7-8	.	TRBJ1-2	TGTGCCAGCAGCTTAAGGAATGGCTACACCTTC	CASSLRNGYTF
once	TRBV6-2/TRBV6-3	.	TRBJ2-5	TGTGCCAGCAGTTACACGCCCCTCGAGGAGACCCAGTACTTC	CASSYTPLEETQYF